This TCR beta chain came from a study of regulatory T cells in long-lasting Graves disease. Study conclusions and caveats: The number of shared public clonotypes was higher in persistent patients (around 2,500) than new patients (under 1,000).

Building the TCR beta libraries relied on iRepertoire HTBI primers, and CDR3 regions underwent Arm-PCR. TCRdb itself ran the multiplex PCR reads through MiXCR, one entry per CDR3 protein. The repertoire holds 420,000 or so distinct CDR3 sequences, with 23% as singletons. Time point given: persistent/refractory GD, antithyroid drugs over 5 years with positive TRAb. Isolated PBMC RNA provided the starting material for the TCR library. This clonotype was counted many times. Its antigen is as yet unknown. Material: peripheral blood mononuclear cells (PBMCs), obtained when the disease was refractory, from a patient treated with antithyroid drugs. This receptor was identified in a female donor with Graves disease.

CDR3 in amino acids: CASSLTGANQPQHF. CDR3 in DNA: TGTGCCAGCAGCCTGACAGGGGCGAATCAGCCCCAGCATTTT. The rearrangement uses TRBV12-3 or TRBV12-4 and TRBJ1-5; TRBD1 matches at 8 bases. This CDR3 is built from 14 residues. V gave up 6 bases and J gave up 4 bases; unmatched junction bases: 5.